This TCR beta chain was identified in a study of blood T cell repertoires in COVID-19. This clone has just a few counts. TCRdb's table, derived via immunoSEQ multiplex PCR, lists solely in-frame clones and lacks some. The sample consists of 78,000 or so clones, about 87% of them appearing once. The CDR3 spans 18 residues. Germline CDR1 reads KGHSH; CDR2 reads LQKENI. J gave up 5 bases and V 3 bases, and 13 bases lay outside the gene matches. The sequenced sample was peripheral blood. J is TRBJ2-7 and V is TRBV18; 13 bases are shared with TRBD2. The origin of this receptor is a woman aged 45-65 years with acute or convalescent COVID-19. The CDR3 reads CASSPFLGLAGVGHEQYF. The CDR3 region has the DNA TGTGCCAGCTCACCGTTTCTAGGACTAGCGGGAGTGGGCCACGAGCAGTACTTC.